This T cell receptor beta chain was observed in a study of T cell repertoires in cytomegalovirus infection. Study observations and caveats: Cumulative public TCR beta family frequency identified CMV carriers with the relevant HLA.

One entry per CDR3 protein, called by TCRdb with MiXCR from the reads. This sample has nearly 650,000 distinct CDR3 sequences, with roughly 24% found just once. This clonotype was detected a few times. Its cognate antigen is unknown. The germline CDR1 and CDR2 sequences are SGHTA and FQGNSA. This CDR3 is 16 amino acids long. Between the trimmed V and J ends, which lost 5 bases and 3 bases, there was a span of 19 bases. Sequencing was carried out using CD8+ T cells from PBMCs. The clonotype was recovered from a human donor in good health (CMV status not recorded). Some clones in this sample may be carry-over from other donors' samples. The chain uses TRBV7-2 and TRBJ1-1; D remains unclear. DNA for the CDR3: TGTGCCAGCAGCCCCGGCCCCTCGAGGATGGACACTGAAGCTTTCTTT. Its protein is CASSPGPSRMDTEAFF.